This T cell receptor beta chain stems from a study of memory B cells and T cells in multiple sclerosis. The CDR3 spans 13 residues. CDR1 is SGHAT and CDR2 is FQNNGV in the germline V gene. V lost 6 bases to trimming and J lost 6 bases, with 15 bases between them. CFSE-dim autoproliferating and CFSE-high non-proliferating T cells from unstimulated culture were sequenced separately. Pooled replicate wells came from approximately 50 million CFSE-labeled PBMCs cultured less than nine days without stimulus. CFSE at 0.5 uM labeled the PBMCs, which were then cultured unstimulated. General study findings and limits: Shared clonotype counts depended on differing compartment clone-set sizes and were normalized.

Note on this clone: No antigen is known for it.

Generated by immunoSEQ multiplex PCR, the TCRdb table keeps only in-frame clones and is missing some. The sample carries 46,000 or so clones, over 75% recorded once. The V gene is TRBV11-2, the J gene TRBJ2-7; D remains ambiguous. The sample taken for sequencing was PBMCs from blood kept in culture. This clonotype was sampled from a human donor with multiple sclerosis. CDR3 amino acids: CASSSKALSEQYF. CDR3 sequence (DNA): TGTGCCAGCAGTTCAAAAGCCCTTTCCGAGCAGTACTTC.